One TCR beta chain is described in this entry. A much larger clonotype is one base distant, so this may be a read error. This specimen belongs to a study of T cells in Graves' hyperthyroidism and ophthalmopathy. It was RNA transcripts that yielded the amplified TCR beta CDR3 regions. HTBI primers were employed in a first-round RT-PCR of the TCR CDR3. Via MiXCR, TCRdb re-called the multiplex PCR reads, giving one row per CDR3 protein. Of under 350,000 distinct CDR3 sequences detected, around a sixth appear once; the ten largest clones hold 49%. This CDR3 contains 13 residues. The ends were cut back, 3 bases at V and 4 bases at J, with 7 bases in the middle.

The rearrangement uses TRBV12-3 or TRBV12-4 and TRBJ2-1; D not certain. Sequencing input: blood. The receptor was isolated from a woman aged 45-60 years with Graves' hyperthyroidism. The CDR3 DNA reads TGTGCCAGCAGTTTGCCCAGGTACAATGAGCAGTTCTTC. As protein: CASSLPRYNEQFF.